The 13 T cell receptor beta chains below come from one sample, sequenced in a study of T-cell reconstitution after alpha-beta-depleted transplantation in children. Unique molecular identifiers were used to barcode this TCRbeta library. TCRdb used MiXCR to reprocess the PCR reads, holding one entry per CDR3 protein. The table records about 400,000 distinct CDR3 sequences, around 21% of them present only once. The sample in question was PBMCs from the stem cell graft donor, obtained from the stem cell graft. Receptors were obtained from a human donor who donated a stem cell graft to a child with acute myeloid leukemia.

This clonotype was detected ten times or more. The V gene is TRBV20-1, the J gene TRBJ2-7, with D possibly matching TRBD2 (6 bases). V lost 3 bases, J lost 5 bases, and 20 bases lay in between. The CDR3 spans 15 residues. Germline V CDR1 and CDR2: DFQATT, SNEGSKA (reference sequence). The CDR3 region has the DNA TGCAGTGCTAGGGTGCCCTATCCGGGGGTCGACGAGCAGTACTTC. It is translated as CSARVPYPGVDEQYF.

This chain links TRBV7-6 with TRBJ2-3; no reliable D call. The ends were cut back, 1 base at V and 6 bases at J, with 11 bases in the middle. CDR3 size: 14 residues. Germline V CDR1 and CDR2: SGHVS, FNYEAQ. The CDR3 loop is CASSLELFGDTQYF. CDR3 nucleotide sequence: TGTGCCAGCAGCTTAGAGCTATTTGGGGATACGCAGTATTTT. The full variable domain, rest sourced from reference TRBV7-6 and TRBJ2-3, is GAGVSQSPRYKVTKRGQDVALRCDPISGHVSLYWYRQALGQGPEFLTYFNYEAQQDKSGLPNDRFSAERPEGSISTLTIQRTEQRDSAMYRCASSLELFGDTQYFGPGTRLTVL.

This chain uses TRBV2 with TRBJ2-2, with unresolved D. Germline V gene sequence: CDR1 SNHLY, CDR2 FYNNEI. CDR3 length equals 15 residues. The V and J ends lost 2 bases and 10 bases respectively, with 17 bases between them. The CDR3: CASSENKQASEELFF. The CDR3 DNA reads as TGTGCCAGCAGTGAAAACAAGCAGGCAAGCGAGGAGCTGTTTTTT.

This clonotype was picked up a small number of times. The rearrangement joins TRBV24-1 to TRBJ2-5, with unresolved D. V lost 9 bases to trimming and J lost 5 bases, with 18 bases between them. CDR3 size: 14 residues. Germline V CDR1 and CDR2: KGHDR, SFDVKD. Here the CDR3 reads CATGPTGSRETQYF. The DNA for the CDR3 is TGTGCCACCGGACCGACGGGTTCGCGGGAGACCCAGTACTTC.

This clonotype showed up just a few times. The chain joins TRBV10-3 to TRBJ2-7; D gene ambiguous. The CDR3 covers 15 residues. V shed 2 bases and J shed 0 bases, with 11 bases lying between them. The germline CDR1 and CDR2 sequences are ENHRY and SYGVKD. The CDR3 DNA reads as TGTGCCATCAGTGAGAAGTCGCGCAACTCCTACGAGCAGTACTTC. It yields the protein CAISEKSRNSYEQYF.

This clonotype has a handful of counts. The CDR3 nucleotides are TGTGCCAGCAGCTCAGACAGGGGCAATCAGCCCCAGCATTTT. Protein product: CASSSDRGNQPQHF. The chain links TRBV7-2 to TRBJ1-5; TRBD1 agrees at 7 bases. J was trimmed by 2 bases and V by 4 bases; bases with no gene match: 2. This CDR3 spans 14 amino acids. The germline V gene encodes CDR1 SGHTA and CDR2 FQGNSA.

At least ten counts were recorded for this clonotype. The rearrangement uses TRBV25-1 and TRBJ2-4; D gene ambiguous. The CDR3 covers 14 residues. The ends were cut back, 2 bases at V and 0 bases at J, with 5 bases in the middle. Germline V gives CDR1 MGHDK, CDR2 SYGVNS. The CDR3 DNA follows: TGTGCCAGCAGTGAAACGGGAGCCAAAAACATTCAGTACTTC. Amino acids: CASSETGAKNIQYF.

In DNA, the CDR3 is TGCAGTGCTGGACTAGCAGCCGAGACCCAGTACTTC. Protein: CSAGLAAETQYF. The gene calls are TRBV20-1 and TRBJ2-5; TRBD2 matches at 8 bases. This CDR3 is 12 amino acids long. Trimming took 5 bases from V and 5 from J; bases not matched to a gene: 4. From germline, CDR1 is DFQATT and CDR2 SNEGSKA (reference sequence).

The chain is built from TRBV10-2 and TRBJ2-7, with 11 bases lining up with TRBD1. Unmatched junction bases numbered 7, after V lost 2 bases and J lost 4 bases. Per germline, CDR1 WSHSY and CDR2 SAAADI. CDR3 length: 16 residues. CDR3 amino acids: CASSEPWTGGRYEQYF. CDR3 sequence (DNA): TGCGCCAGCAGTGAGCCCTGGACAGGGGGCAGGTACGAGCAGTACTTC.

This clonotype showed up just once. V is TRBV7-9 and J is TRBJ2-7; 13 bases are a match to TRBD2. The CDR3 consists of 15 residues. The germline gives CDR1 SEHNR, CDR2 FQNEAQ (reference sequence). V lost 4 bases, J lost 5 bases, and 5 bases stayed unmatched. CDR3 DNA sequence: TGTGCCAGCAGCTCAACCGGGACTAGCGGGAACGAGCAGTACTTC. This gives the protein CASSSTGTSGNEQYF.

The chain joins TRBV4-1 to TRBJ2-7, with 12 bases matching TRBD2. This CDR3 contains 20 residues. V was pared by 0 bases and J by 5 bases, with 17 bases of the junction left unmatched. Germline loops: CDR1 MGHRA, CDR2 YSYEKL. The CDR3 nucleotides are TGCGCCAGCAGCCAAGATCGTTGGACTAGCGGGAACCCCAATCTAGACGAGCAGTACTTC. Encoded protein: CASSQDRWTSGNPNLDEQYF.

This clonotype was seen ten or more times. The genes are TRBV9 and TRBJ2-1; maybe TRBD2 (6 bases). This CDR3 has 13 residues. Between the trimmed V and J ends, which lost 4 bases and 6 bases, there was a span of 11 bases. The germline V gene has CDR1 SGDLS and CDR2 YYNGEE. For the CDR3, the DNA is TGTGCCAGCAGCCCTTCGACTAGCAATGAGCAGTTCTTC. Its protein product is CASSPSTSNEQFF.

The chain joins TRBV29-1 to TRBJ1-4, with no clear D. CDR1 SQVTM and CDR2 ANQGSEA come from the germline V gene. Trimming left V 4 bases short and J 4 bases short, with 19 bases between. This CDR3 contains 16 residues. CDR3 sequence: CSVVVRVDGYNEKLFF. The CDR3 coding sequence is TGCAGCGTTGTGGTTCGGGTAGACGGTTATAATGAAAAACTGTTTTTT.